The 5 T cell receptor beta chains presented below share a single source sample, sequenced in a study of blood T cells in healthy people across ages. A second PCR, run for about 7 to 11 cycles, used a sample-barcoded 5' primer plus a J-beta primer mix. TCRdb re-analysed the 5' RACE reads in MiXCR, keeping a single row per CDR3 protein. Among over 1,200,000 distinct CDR3 sequences listed, around 55% were seen once. What was sequenced was blood. The receptors were sampled from a man between 18 and 35 years old in good health.

The gene calls are TRBV24-1 and TRBJ2-5; D call uncertain. CDR3 size: 14 residues. V gave up 1 base and J gave up 0 bases, with 5 bases separating them. Germline V CDR1 and CDR2: KGHDR, SFDVKD. The CDR3 nucleotides read TGTGCCACCAGTGATTTACCAGACCAAGAGACCCAGTACTTC. Translation gives CATSDLPDQETQYF.

The chain combines TRBV20-1 with TRBJ2-7; 7 bases match TRBD2. Germline assignment: CDR1 DFQATT and CDR2 SNEGSKA (reference sequence). V shed 0 bases and J 3 bases; nucleotides not matched to a gene: 5. The CDR3 is 14 amino acids. DNA for the CDR3: TGCAGTGCTAGAGATCAACTAGCGAACTACGAGCAGTACTTC. This gives the protein CSARDQLANYEQYF.

This rearrangement joins TRBV29-1 to TRBJ1-1; possible D gene TRBD1, 6 bases. The CDR3 is 15 amino acids. CDR1 and CDR2 (germline): SQVTM, ANQGSEA. V was cut by 6 bases and J by 2 bases, with 19 bases left in between. CDR3 in DNA: TGCAGCGTGTTCCTATCCAAGGGGGGAAACACTGAAGCTTTCTTT. This translates into CSVFLSKGGNTEAFF. The full variable domain, in which reference TRBV29-1 and TRBJ1-1 provide the parts outside the CDR3, is SAVISQKPSRDICQRGTSLTIQCQVDSQVTMMFWYRQQPGQSLTLIATANQGSEATYESGFVIDKFPISRPNLTFSTLTVSNMSPEDSSIYLCSVFLSKGGNTEAFFGQGTRLTVV.

The J gene is TRBJ2-3, the V gene TRBV29-1; weak D call: TRBD1 (6 bases). Germline V lookup: CDR1 SQVTM, CDR2 ANQGSEA. CDR3 length: 14 amino acids. The V end lost 4 bases, the J end lost 10 bases, and 21 bases lay between the germline ends. CDR3 in DNA: TGCAGCGTTGGTCTTCTGCGGGCCCCAGGGGCGCAGTATTTT. This translates into CSVGLLRAPGAQYF.

This chain uses TRBV20-1 with TRBJ2-3; D might be TRBD1 (6 bases). Between the trimmed V and J ends, which lost 2 bases and 6 bases, there was a span of 12 bases. The CDR3 covers 13 residues. CDR1 and CDR2 (germline): DFQATT, SNEGSKA (reference sequence). In DNA, the CDR3 is TGCAGTGCTAGACCCTTAGACAGGGATACGCAGTATTTT. Its translation: CSARPLDRDTQYF.